Below, 32 T cell receptor beta chains from the same sample are listed, as sequenced in a study of blood T cell repertoires in COVID-19. TCRdb keeps only in-frame clones here, not all; method: immunoSEQ multiplex PCR. The sample yields 56,000 or so clones, around 88% seen once. The sequenced sample was peripheral blood. All receptors come from a woman older than 75 with active COVID-19.

The rearrangement joins TRBV7-8 to TRBJ2-1; 11 nucleotides line up with TRBD2. The V segment lost 5 bases and the J segment 0 bases; nucleotides outside the gene matches: 9. This CDR3 is 18 amino acids long. Germline lookup yields CDR1 SGHVS and CDR2 FQNEAQ. The CDR3 sequence: CASSKQLAGDVSYNEQFF. The CDR3 region has the DNA TGTGCCAGCAGCAAACAACTAGCGGGGGACGTCTCCTACAATGAGCAGTTCTTC.

V is TRBV2 and J is TRBJ2-2, with 8 bases that match TRBD1. This CDR3 contains 14 residues. V shed 4 bases, J shed 7 bases, and the junction held 5 bases outside the gene matches. Germline CDR1 SNHLY, CDR2 FYNNEI. CDR3 region: CASSGQGLVGELFF. In DNA form, the CDR3 reads TGTGCCAGCAGTGGACAGGGGTTGGTCGGGGAGCTGTTTTTT.

The V gene is TRBV10-1, the J gene TRBJ2-7; 13 bases line up with TRBD2. The CDR3 has 17 residues. Germline CDR1 WNHNN, CDR2 SYGVQD (reference sequence). V was pared by 5 bases and J by 5 bases, with 12 bases of the junction left unmatched. CDR3 nucleotides: TGCGCCAGCAGTCCGGGACTAGCGGGGAGGAAGGGCCACGAGCAGTACTTC. Its protein product is CASSPGLAGRKGHEQYF.

V is TRBV4-1 and J is TRBJ2-5; a possible D gene is TRBD2 (7 bases). V lost 4 bases, J lost 4 bases, and 19 bases lay in between. Germline V CDR1 and CDR2: MGHRA, YSYEKL. There are 16 residues in the CDR3. The CDR3 nucleotides read TGCGCCAGCAGCCCCCGGGGAGGGGGGGCCATAGAGACCCAGTACTTC. Amino acids: CASSPRGGGAIETQYF.

The rearrangement links TRBV5-4 to TRBJ2-3, with 12 bases lining up with TRBD2. In germline, CDR1 is SGHNT, CDR2 YYREEE (reference sequence). The CDR3 has 16 residues. Losses at the gene ends were 4 bases for V and 2 bases for J; bases not matched to a gene: 5. This CDR3 reads CASSLGTSGSTDTQYF. The CDR3 bases are TGTGCCAGCAGCCTCGGGACTAGCGGGTCCACAGATACGCAGTATTTT.

The sample holds one count of this clone. The chain recombines TRBV19 with TRBJ2-1, with TRBD2 matching 12 bases. Germline lookup yields CDR1 LNHDA and CDR2 SQIVND (reference sequence). V was pared by 3 bases and J by 0 bases, with 9 bases of the junction left unmatched. The CDR3 consists of 19 residues. CDR3 nucleotides: TGTGCCAGTAGTATTGTAGGGCTAGCGGGGGGGCACTCCTACAATGAGCAGTTCTTC. Translated, it gives CASSIVGLAGGHSYNEQFF. Complete variable domain (other parts from reference TRBV19 and TRBJ2-1): DGGITQSPKYLFRKEGQNVTLSCEQNLNHDAMYWYRQDPGQGLRLIYYSQIVNDFQKGDIAEGYSVSREKKESFPLTVTSAQKNPTAFYLCASSIVGLAGGHSYNEQFFGPGTRLTVL.

This chain joins TRBV3-1 (or the pseudogene TRBV3-2) and TRBJ2-1; no reliable D call. Trimming took off 4 bases at V and 9 bases at J, with 13 bases between the two ends. Per the germline V gene, CDR1 is LGHDT and CDR2 is YNNKEL (reference sequence). The CDR3 extends over 13 amino acids. The CDR3 DNA reads TGTGCCAGCAGCCCTCTCTCAGTTGGTGAGCAGTTCTTC. Encoded protein: CASSPLSVGEQFF.

The rearrangement links TRBV9 to TRBJ1-2; weak D call: TRBD1 (5 bases). Trimming took 4 bases from V and 4 from J, leaving 14 bases between them. CDR3 length equals 14 residues. Germline V gene sequence: CDR1 SGDLS, CDR2 YYNGEE. The CDR3 DNA reads TGTGCCAGCAGCCCTACGGACACCTCCTATGGCTACACCTTC. It yields the protein CASSPTDTSYGYTF.

This clone was counted a few times. V is TRBV29-1 and J is TRBJ1-1, with 11 bases matching TRBD1. The CDR3 has 12 amino acids. Germline-derived CDR1 and CDR2 are SQVTM and ANQGSEA. The ends lost 6 bases at V and 7 bases at J; junction bases unmatched: 4. CDR3: CSVGQGAFEAFF. CDR3 DNA: TGCAGCGTCGGACAGGGGGCGTTTGAAGCTTTCTTT.

This clone has a single count. CDR3 in amino acids: CAWSEVGAGSTSGHSTGELFF. CDR3 coding DNA: TGTGCCTGGAGTGAGGTGGGCGCTGGATCGACTAGCGGGCATTCCACCGGGGAGCTGTTTTTT. The chain uses TRBV30 and TRBJ2-2; the match to TRBD2 covers 10 bases. There are 21 residues in the CDR3. The trim removed 1 base at V and 4 bases at J, leaving 21 bases unmatched. Germline assignment: CDR1 GTSNPN and CDR2 SVGIG (reference sequence).

The chain recombines TRBV30 with TRBJ1-6; possible D gene TRBD1, 5 bases. The germline CDR1 and CDR2 sequences are GTSNPN and SVGIG (reference sequence). The CDR3 runs 13 residues. V gave up 0 bases and J gave up 10 bases, with 10 bases separating them. The CDR3 region is CAWSVGRGSPLHF. In DNA form, the CDR3 reads TGTGCCTGGAGTGTAGGGAGGGGCTCACCCCTCCACTTT.

The chain carries TRBV19 and TRBJ2-1; TRBD2 agrees at 9 bases. The CDR3 covers 16 residues. Germline lookup yields CDR1 LNHDA and CDR2 SQIVND (reference sequence). V trimming: 7 bases; J trimming: 10 bases; junction bases outside the gene matches: 17. The DNA of the CDR3 is TGTGCCAGTACCCCTTATTTAGCGGGGGACCGCGTAGAGCAGTTCTTC. Its translation: CASTPYLAGDRVEQFF.

The gene calls are TRBV3-1 (or the pseudogene TRBV3-2) and TRBJ2-1; TRBD2 agrees at 8 bases. Germline V gene lookup returns CDR1 LGHDT and CDR2 YNNKEL (reference sequence). The CDR3 extends over 15 amino acids. The trim removed 3 bases at V and 3 bases at J, leaving 4 bases unmatched. CDR3 DNA sequence: TGTGCCAGCAGCCAGGCCGGGGGGGTCTACAATGAGCAGTTCTTC. Encoded protein: CASSQAGGVYNEQFF.

The rearrangement links TRBV2 to TRBJ1-2, with 7 nucleotides matching TRBD1. From germline, CDR1 is SNHLY and CDR2 FYNNEI. This CDR3 contains 14 residues. Losses at the gene ends were 6 bases for V and 4 bases for J; bases not matched to a gene: 8. Here the CDR3 reads CASRVLTGLYGYTF. Here the CDR3 DNA reads TGTGCCAGCAGGGTTCTGACAGGGCTCTATGGCTACACCTTC.

This rearrangement joins TRBV19 to TRBJ2-7; D is possibly TRBD1 (5 bases). With 2 bases removed from V and 6 bases from J, the gap between germline ends came to 8 bases. CDR1 and CDR2 (germline): LNHDA, SQIVND (reference sequence). The CDR3 has 12 residues. The CDR3 spells CASSIRGGEQYF. The CDR3 bases are TGTGCCAGTAGTATAAGGGGCGGCGAGCAGTACTTC.

V and J are TRBV7-2 and TRBJ2-7, with 11 bases aligning to TRBD1. V dropped 6 bases and J dropped 3; count of bases not matched to a gene: 7. CDR3 size: 15 residues. Germline V gives CDR1 SGHTA, CDR2 FQGNSA. The CDR3 loop reads CASSYTGTGGYEQYF. DNA for the CDR3: TGTGCCAGCAGTTATACCGGGACAGGGGGCTACGAGCAGTACTTC.

The chain has TRBV9 and TRBJ2-2; TRBD2 aligns across 9 bases. CDR3 length: 15 residues. The trim removed 3 bases at V and 1 base at J, leaving 1 base unmatched. Germline V gene lookup returns CDR1 SGDLS and CDR2 YYNGEE. CDR3 nucleotide sequence: TGTGCCAGCAGCGGTAGCGGGGGGAACACCGGGGAGCTGTTTTTT. It yields the protein CASSGSGGNTGELFF.

The rearrangement uses TRBV7-9 and TRBJ1-4; D possibly corresponds to TRBD1 (5 bases). The germline CDR1 and CDR2 sequences are SEHNR and FQNEAQ (reference sequence). This CDR3 region has 14 residues. V was clipped by 5 bases and J by 10 bases, with 17 bases between them. The CDR3 here is CASSPGEGRGKLFF. For the CDR3, the DNA is TGTGCCAGCAGCCCCGGGGAGGGGAGGGGAAAACTGTTTTTT.

The chain combines TRBV7-3 with TRBJ2-1; 9 bases match TRBD1. Germline CDR1 reads SGHTA; CDR2 reads FQGTGA. Germline trimming cut 4 bases from V and 6 bases from J; bases unmatched to any gene: 1. The CDR3 covers 13 residues. CDR3 coding DNA: TGTGCCAGCAGCTGGGGACAGGGCAATGAGCAGTTCTTC. Residues: CASSWGQGNEQFF.

The J gene is TRBJ2-3, the V gene TRBV5-1; 9 nucleotides line up with TRBD2. The CDR3 length is 16 residues. CDR1 is SGHRS, CDR2 YFSETQ, per germline. The V gene end was trimmed by 4 bases and the J gene end by 5 bases; junction bases not matched to a gene: 11. CDR3 region: CASSRRAAGGQDTQYF. CDR3 nucleotides: TGCGCCAGCAGCAGGAGGGCAGCGGGGGGACAAGATACGCAGTATTTT. Using reference TRBV5-1 and TRBJ2-3 for the parts outside the CDR3, the full variable domain is KAGVTQTPRYLIKTRGQQVTLSCSPISGHRSVSWYQQTPGQGLQFLFEYFSETQRNKGNFPGRFSGRQFSNSRSEMNVSTLELGDSALYLCASSRRAAGGQDTQYFGPGTRLTVL.

J is TRBJ1-2 and V is TRBV19, with 10 bases matching TRBD1. Trimming cost V 5 bases and J 7 bases; bases outside gene matches: 7. Germline V gene lookup returns CDR1 LNHDA and CDR2 SQIVND (reference sequence). This CDR3 spans 14 amino acids. The CDR3 spells CASSPDRGLGGYTF. CDR3 sequence (DNA): TGTGCCAGTAGTCCGGACAGGGGGTTAGGTGGCTACACCTTC.

This clone was seen a single time. The junction departs from the called germline gene at one end, perhaps through a read error. The chain carries TRBV27 and TRBJ1-6, with 8 positions matching TRBD1. The CDR3 sequence is 14 residues long. CDR1 MNHEY and CDR2 SMNVEV come from the germline V gene (reference sequence). The CDR3 is CASSFGTGRSLLHF. As DNA, the CDR3 is TGTGCCAGCAGTTTTGGGACAGGACGGTCACTCCTCCACTTT.

The rearrangement uses TRBV12-3 or TRBV12-4 and TRBJ1-6; D may be TRBD1 (5 bases). V was shortened by 7 bases and J by 7 bases, with 11 bases between the two germline ends. The CDR3 is 13 residues long. CDR3 bases: TGTGCCAGCACTCCCCGGGGGAATTCACCCCTCCACTTT. Amino acids: CASTPRGNSPLHF.

This sequence joins TRBV3-1 (or the pseudogene TRBV3-2) and TRBJ2-4; D may be TRBD1 (5 bases). Germline CDR1 LGHDT, CDR2 YNNKEL (reference sequence). Trimming cost V 1 base and J 0 bases, with 13 bases left between them. The CDR3 runs to 17 residues. The CDR3, as DNA: TGTGCCAGCAGCCAAGTATACACAGGCCAAGCCAAAAACATTCAGTACTTC. The encoded protein is CASSQVYTGQAKNIQYF.

The V and J genes are TRBV9 and TRBJ2-7; 7 bases line up with TRBD1. V was pared by 0 bases and J by 7 bases, with 4 bases of the junction left unmatched. In germline, CDR1 is SGDLS, CDR2 YYNGEE. The CDR3 totals 13 residues. CDR3 in DNA: TGTGCCAGCAGCGTAGGAAGGGGGCAGGAGCAGTACTTC. Amino acids: CASSVGRGQEQYF.

The rearrangement joins TRBV7-2 to TRBJ2-4; D is perhaps TRBD1 (6 bases). The CDR3 is made up of 15 amino acids. Germline V gene data show CDR1 as SGHTA and CDR2 as FQGNSA. Trimming pared 3 bases from V and 6 bases from J, leaving 15 bases between. The CDR3 DNA follows: TGTGCCAGCAGCTTTTCTACAGGGTTTTTAAACATTCAGTACTTC. Amino acids: CASSFSTGFLNIQYF.

Here the CDR3 DNA reads TGTGCCAGCAGCCCGAGGACTAGCGGGGGGACCTACGAGCAGTACTTC. Encoded protein: CASSPRTSGGTYEQYF. The chain combines TRBV5-4 with TRBJ2-7; 14 nucleotides agree with TRBD2. In germline, CDR1 is SGHNT, CDR2 YYREEE (reference sequence). V lost 4 bases, J lost 2 bases, and 5 bases stayed unmatched. The length of the CDR3 is 16 residues.

CDR3 amino acids: CASTRDRGQYEQYF. The CDR3 coding sequence is TGTGCCAGCACTAGGGACAGGGGGCAATACGAGCAGTACTTC. The V gene is TRBV6-5, the J gene TRBJ2-7; 12 nucleotides line up with TRBD1. This CDR3 contains 14 residues. The V segment lost 7 bases and the J segment 4 bases; nucleotides outside the gene matches: 5. From germline, CDR1 is MNHEY and CDR2 SVGAGI.

The chain uses TRBV18 and TRBJ2-7, with 7 nucleotides matching TRBD2. Trimming removed 1 base from V and 6 bases from J; junction bases left unmatched: 9. Per the germline V gene, CDR1 is KGHSH and CDR2 is LQKENI. The length of the CDR3 is 15 residues. DNA of the CDR3: TGTGCCAGCTCACCACGAGCTAGCGGATCCCGCGAGCAGTACTTC. This codes for CASSPRASGSREQYF.

This rearrangement joins TRBV6-2 or TRBV6-3 to TRBJ2-3, with D tentatively TRBD1 (6 bases). CDR1 MNHEY and CDR2 SVGEGT come from the germline V gene. The CDR3 consists of 12 residues. V was cut by 6 bases and J by 8 bases, with 12 bases left in between. The CDR3 sequence is CASSSQGSTQYF. The CDR3 DNA follows: TGTGCCAGCAGCAGTCAGGGGTCTACGCAGTATTTT.

J is TRBJ2-2 and V is TRBV7-9; possibly TRBD1 for D (6 bases). CDR1 is SEHNR, CDR2 FQNEAQ, per germline (reference sequence). With 3 bases removed from V and 3 bases from J, the gap between germline ends came to 14 bases. The CDR3 sequence is 16 residues long. CDR3 coding DNA: TGTGCCAGCAGCTTGTCCCAGGGGTTCGACACCGGGGAGCTGTTTTTT. Protein: CASSLSQGFDTGELFF.

This chain links TRBV2 with TRBJ2-1; 10 bases are a match to TRBD1. The V gene end was trimmed by 10 bases and the J gene end by 6 bases; junction bases not matched to a gene: 3. CDR1 is SNHLY and CDR2 is FYNNEI in the germline V gene. This CDR3 has 12 residues. CDR3 region: CATRQGANEQFF. In nucleotides, the CDR3 is TGTGCCACCCGACAGGGGGCCAATGAGCAGTTCTTC.